These 19 T cell receptor beta chains originate from one sample sequenced in a study of post-analysis software for immune sequencing data (dated by TCRdb to between 2015 and 2016). Summary of the overall study and its limitations: A few TRBV segments, including TRBV5-6, TRBV5-1 and TRBV20-1, were significantly more frequent in patients than controls.

No cognate antigen is known for these TCRs. The receptor library was made with PCR. Reads for this sample came from an Illumina HiSeq 2500. Unique molecular identifiers were incorporated into TCR beta cDNA libraries to reduce PCR and sequencing biases. TCRdb reanalyzed the raw reads on its own, using fastp at Q25 for trimming and MiXCR for clone calling, and kept in-frame beta chains. When rows share a CDR3 protein, they turn into one entry using the most common DNA and genes. The sample includes 750,000 to 950,000 distinct CDR3 sequences, with around 50% observed a single time. Jointly, the top ten make up approximately 4.4% of the sample. The sequenced sample was blood. The receptors were gathered from a girl aged 5-17 years with multiple sclerosis.

The table lists this clonotype with a few counts. The chain carries TRBV12-3 or TRBV12-4 and TRBJ2-7; the D is unclear. The better agreement between TRBJ2-5 and the DNA end casts doubt on the J call. This CDR3 has 12 amino acids. The CDR3 nucleotides are TGTGCCAGCAGTTTGCAGGTGGAGACCCAGTACTTC. It encodes CASSLQVETQYF.

This chain links TRBV5-1 with TRBJ2-7; D gene ambiguous. The CDR3 sequence is 13 residues long. V was clipped by 5 bases and J by 0 bases, with 9 bases between them. Per germline, CDR1 SGHRS and CDR2 YFSETQ. This CDR3 reads CASSEDGSYEQYF. The DNA of the CDR3 is TGCGCCAGCAGTGAGGACGGCTCCTACGAGCAGTACTTC.

This clonotype is a singleton in its sample. V and J are TRBV7-3 and TRBJ2-3, with TRBD2 matching over 10 bases. Germline V lookup: CDR1 SGHTA, CDR2 FQGTGA. This CDR3 is 16 amino acids long. Trimming at V came to 0 bases and at J to 6 bases, leaving 6 bases not matched to a gene. The CDR3 DNA sequence: TGTGCCAGCAGCTTAACTCTAGCGGGAGCTTCCGATACGCAGTATTTT. The encoded protein is CASSLTLAGASDTQYF.

The V and J genes are TRBV7-8 and TRBJ1-2; D might be TRBD1 (5 bases). The CDR3 extends over 17 amino acids. Trimming cost V 1 base and J 4 bases, with 19 bases left between them. Germline V CDR1 and CDR2: SGHVS, FQNEAQ. This CDR3 is CASSLVRMGQAVYGYTF. The CDR3 DNA reads TGTGCCAGCAGCTTAGTCCGGATGGGGCAGGCTGTCTATGGCTACACCTTC.

This clonotype has more than one count but fewer than ten. The V and J genes are TRBV15 and TRBJ2-3; D gene ambiguous. The CDR3 consists of 12 residues. Deletions cut 3 bases from V and 7 bases from J, with 8 bases between. CDR1 is LNHNV and CDR2 is YYDKDF in the germline V gene (reference sequence). DNA for the CDR3: TGTGCCACCAGCAGCTTAACCTATACGCAGTATTTT. Translation: CATSSLTYTQYF.

This chain uses TRBV7-9 with TRBJ2-3; D is possibly TRBD1 (5 bases). The CDR3 contains 15 residues. Trimming left V 6 bases short and J 4 bases short, with 17 bases between. Germline V gene lookup returns CDR1 SEHNR and CDR2 FQNEAQ (reference sequence). DNA for the CDR3: TGTGCCAGCAGTCCTAAGGGGCCTCCCCCAGATACGCAGTATTTT. Protein product: CASSPKGPPPDTQYF.

The V and J genes are TRBV5-1 and TRBJ2-7; 10 nucleotides match TRBD2. Germline V gene lookup returns CDR1 SGHRS and CDR2 YFSETQ. V was clipped by 4 bases and J by 2 bases; unmatched bases: 9. CDR3 length: 16 amino acids. CDR3 amino acids: CASSVKTSGYAYEQYF. The CDR3 DNA sequence: TGCGCCAGCAGCGTGAAGACTAGCGGGTATGCCTACGAGCAGTACTTC.

The chain employs TRBV29-1 and TRBJ1-1; possibly TRBD1 for D (6 bases). CDR3 length equals 14 residues. The V end was cut by 6 bases, the J end by 1 base, with 15 bases between. Germline V gene lookup returns CDR1 SQVTM and CDR2 ANQGSEA. CDR3: CSVTTGGGNTEAFF. The DNA of the CDR3 is TGCAGCGTAACCACGGGAGGGGGGAACACTGAAGCTTTCTTT.

The V and J genes are TRBV20-1 and TRBJ2-7; D call uncertain. The CDR3 contains 15 residues. Germline V gives CDR1 DFQATT, CDR2 SNEGSKA (reference sequence). V was pared by 3 bases and J by 2 bases, with 17 bases between. The CDR3 nucleotides read TGCAGTGCTAGCCATCTGGTAGAAAGCACCTACGAGCAGTACTTC. Translation: CSASHLVESTYEQYF.

The chain has TRBV25-1 and TRBJ1-6; D may be TRBD1 (6 bases). The CDR3 covers 16 residues. Germline CDR1 reads MGHDK; CDR2 reads SYGVNS. The V end was cut by 2 bases, the J end by 2 bases, with 10 bases between. CDR3 amino acids: CASSEPGGPYNSPLHF. The CDR3 DNA follows: TGTGCCAGCAGTGAACCCGGGGGGCCCTATAATTCACCCCTCCACTTT. The complete variable domain, with remaining parts taken from reference TRBV25-1 and TRBJ1-6, reads EADIYQTPRYLVIGTGKKITLECSQTMGHDKMYWYQQDPGMELHLIHYSYGVNSTEKGDLSSESTVSRIRTEHFPLTLESARPSHTSQYLCASSEPGGPYNSPLHFGNGTRLTVT.

V usage is TRBV7-3 and J usage is TRBJ1-1, with D unclear. V was pared by 5 bases and J by 5 bases, with 12 bases between. Germline V gene data show CDR1 as SGHTA and CDR2 as FQGTGA. CDR3 length: 13 residues. The CDR3 DNA reads TGTGCCAGCAGCCCCCTCTCGGTTACTGAAGCTTTCTTT. Translating gives CASSPLSVTEAFF.

This clonotype turned up a few times. The chain links TRBV6-5 to TRBJ2-7; 8 bases agree with TRBD1. The CDR3 is made up of 14 amino acids. CDR1 is MNHEY, CDR2 SVGAGI, per germline. V shed 6 bases, J shed 2 bases, and the junction held 6 bases outside the gene matches. In DNA form, the CDR3 reads TGTGCCAGCAGCAGGACAGGGAGAACCTACGAGCAGTACTTC. Its translation: CASSRTGRTYEQYF.

J is TRBJ2-1 and V is TRBV25-1; tentatively, D is TRBD2 (5 bases). V lost 4 bases and J lost 6, with 13 bases in between. CDR3 size: 14 residues. Germline assignment: CDR1 MGHDK and CDR2 SYGVNS. The CDR3 reads CASSAGYIGNEQFF. The CDR3 coding sequence is TGTGCCAGCAGTGCGGGATACATTGGCAATGAGCAGTTCTTC.

The V gene is TRBV7-9, the J gene TRBJ1-1; TRBD1 might be the D (5 bases). Germline V gene data show CDR1 as SEHNR and CDR2 as FQNEAQ (reference sequence). The V and J ends lost 2 bases and 6 bases respectively, with 10 bases between them. The CDR3 runs 13 residues. The CDR3 region has the DNA TGTGCCAGCAGCTTATCGGGACGCCCTGAAGCTTTCTTT. Translating gives CASSLSGRPEAFF.

This clonotype was detected a few times. The chain employs TRBV15 and TRBJ2-5; D remains ambiguous. Germline V gene lookup returns CDR1 LNHNV and CDR2 YYDKDF (reference sequence). V lost 1 base and J 2 bases, leaving 5 bases between the germline ends. This CDR3 is 13 amino acids long. The CDR3: CATSRGSQETQYF. The CDR3 nucleotides read TGTGCCACCAGCAGAGGCTCACAAGAGACCCAGTACTTC.

In its sample, this clonotype was seen a few times. J is TRBJ2-1 and V is TRBV29-1; 8 bases align to TRBD1. This CDR3 region has 14 residues. From germline, CDR1 is SQVTM and CDR2 ANQGSEA. Trimming removed 6 bases from V and 4 bases from J; junction bases left unmatched: 8. The CDR3: CSVAWDRTYNEQFF. CDR3 DNA sequence: TGCAGCGTGGCTTGGGACAGGACGTACAATGAGCAGTTCTTC.

This clonotype was picked up a small number of times. The junction shows a germline mismatch at one end, possibly a read error. V is TRBV9 and J is TRBJ2-1, with 8 bases identical to TRBD1. Germline CDR1 is SGDLS and CDR2 is YYNGEE. CDR3 length: 17 amino acids. This chain's CDR3 is CASSVATGTGPYNEQFF. In nucleotides, the CDR3 is TGTGCCAGTAGCGTAGCCACCGGGACAGGACCCTACAATGAGCAGTTCTTC.

V is TRBV19 and J is TRBJ2-7, with 11 bases that match TRBD2. This CDR3 has 14 amino acids. The J segment lost 4 bases and the V segment lost 8 bases, leaving 7 bases of the junction unmatched. The V gene's germline CDR1 is LNHDA and CDR2 SQIVND (reference sequence). CDR3 protein: CASSPSGRKYEQYF. CDR3 sequence (DNA): TGTGCCAGTTCCCCTAGCGGGAGGAAATACGAGCAGTACTTC.

The rearrangement uses TRBV10-3 and TRBJ2-5, with D perhaps matching TRBD1 or TRBD2 (5 bases each). From germline, CDR1 is ENHRY and CDR2 SYGVKD. Trimming cost V 11 bases and J 2 bases, with 15 bases left between them. The CDR3 totals 13 residues. CDR3 residues: CAAAGTYQETQYF. The CDR3 coding sequence is TGTGCCGCCGCTGGGACGTATCAAGAGACCCAGTACTTC.